A single sample is the source of the 29 T cell receptor beta chains below, sequenced in a study of blood T cell repertoires in COVID-19. Profiled with immunoSEQ multiplex PCR; TCRdb holds only in-frame clones, not every one. The data contain a few hundred thousand clones, more than 70% of them singletons. Sequenced: PBMCs or T cells enriched from blood (not recorded which). All receptors derive from a man aged 40-49 years in a cohort exposed to, infected with or recovered from COVID-19 (not recorded which).

The rearrangement links TRBV6-5 to TRBJ1-4; D is perhaps TRBD1 (5 bases). Germline CDR1 MNHEY, CDR2 SVGAGI. This CDR3 comprises 13 residues. V dropped 2 bases and J dropped 10 bases, with 11 bases sitting between them. CDR3 region: CASSYTSGGKLFF. The CDR3 region has the DNA TGTGCCAGCAGTTACACTTCGGGGGGAAAACTGTTTTTT.

This chain connects TRBV19 to TRBJ1-1; D is unclear. The V end was cut by 4 bases, the J end by 3 bases, with 15 bases between. The CDR3 has 15 amino acids. Germline V lookup: CDR1 LNHDA, CDR2 SQIVND (reference sequence). The CDR3 DNA follows: TGTGCCAGTAGTAATGAAAGAGGAGTGTACACTGAAGCTTTCTTT. Amino acids: CASSNERGVYTEAFF. Combining the CDR3 with reference TRBV19 and TRBJ1-1 gives the whole variable domain DGGITQSPKYLFRKEGQNVTLSCEQNLNHDAMYWYRQDPGQGLRLIYYSQIVNDFQKGDIAEGYSVSREKKESFPLTVTSAQKNPTAFYLCASSNERGVYTEAFFGQGTRLTVV.

J is TRBJ1-2 and V is TRBV24-1; D ambiguous. Trimming removed 3 bases from V and 4 bases from J, with 14 bases in between. Germline V gene lookup returns CDR1 KGHDR and CDR2 SFDVKD. The CDR3 loop spans 15 amino acids. The CDR3 coding sequence is TGTGCCACCAGTGATGGGAAGGGAGACCTCTATGGCTACACCTTC. Its translation is CATSDGKGDLYGYTF.

Only one count was recorded for this clone. The chain couples TRBV3-1 (or the pseudogene TRBV3-2) to TRBJ2-1; 8 bases align to TRBD2. The germline V gene encodes CDR1 LGHDT and CDR2 YNNKEL (reference sequence). CDR3 length: 11 amino acids. CDR3 region: CAASGYNEQFF. In DNA form, the CDR3 reads TGTGCGGCTAGCGGGTACAATGAGCAGTTCTTC.

The chain employs TRBV5-5 and TRBJ1-5, with TRBD1 matching 7 bases. The CDR3 covers 15 residues. V lost 3 bases, J lost 2 bases, and 5 bases stayed unmatched. Germline values: CDR1 SGHKS, CDR2 YYEKEE (reference sequence). CDR3 loop: CASSYAGTGNQPQHF. CDR3 in DNA: TGTGCCAGCAGCTACGCCGGGACAGGCAATCAGCCCCAGCATTTT.

The chain joins TRBV5-4 to TRBJ1-4; perhaps TRBD1 as D (5 bases). V dropped 4 bases and J dropped 5 bases, with 12 bases sitting between them. This CDR3 has 14 amino acids. Germline-derived CDR1 and CDR2 are SGHNT and YYREEE (reference sequence). Here the CDR3 reads CASSRGGKNEKLFF. The CDR3, as DNA: TGTGCCAGCAGCCGGGGGGGGAAAAATGAAAAACTGTTTTTT. Complete variable domain (other parts from reference TRBV5-4 and TRBJ1-4): ETGVTQSPTHLIKTRGQQVTLRCSSQSGHNTVSWYQQALGQGPQFIFQYYREEENGRGNFPPRFSGLQFPNYSSELNVNALELDDSALYLCASSRGGKNEKLFFGSGTQLSVL.

The rearrangement uses TRBV30 and TRBJ2-2; D unclear. Trimming shortened V by 1 base and J by 0 bases, and 6 bases separated the two germline ends. The CDR3 runs 14 residues. Germline CDR1 and CDR2: GTSNPN and SVGIG (reference sequence). CDR3 in amino acids: CAWSGSSNTGELFF. The CDR3 region has the DNA TGTGCCTGGAGTGGTTCCTCGAACACCGGGGAGCTGTTTTTT.

J is TRBJ2-7 and V is TRBV27; 10 positions agree with TRBD2. Trimming cost V 2 bases and J 0 bases; bases outside gene matches: 1. This CDR3 spans 15 amino acids. Germline V CDR1 and CDR2: MNHEY, SMNVEV (reference sequence). The CDR3 spells CASSLTSGASYEQYF. The CDR3 nucleotides are TGTGCCAGCAGTTTAACTAGCGGGGCCTCCTACGAGCAGTACTTC.

V usage is TRBV5-1 and J usage is TRBJ2-5, with TRBD2 identical over 10 bases. The CDR3 extends over 15 amino acids. Germline-derived CDR1 and CDR2 are SGHRS and YFSETQ. Trimming cost V 3 bases and J 5 bases; bases outside gene matches: 7. CDR3 DNA: TGCGCCAGCAGCTACCGACTAGCGGGCGGCGAGACCCAGTACTTC. This codes for CASSYRLAGGETQYF.

The genes are TRBV30 and TRBJ1-1; D remains unclear. The CDR3 loop spans 21 amino acids. V dropped 0 bases and J dropped 0 bases, with 29 bases sitting between them. Per the germline V gene, CDR1 is GTSNPN and CDR2 is SVGIG (reference sequence). The CDR3 nucleotides are TGTGCCTGGAGTGTACTAAGGCGGGCGAAGGGCGCGGTCGGCATGAACACTGAAGCTTTCTTT. It yields the protein CAWSVLRRAKGAVGMNTEAFF. The entire variable domain, with the rest obtained from reference TRBV30 and TRBJ1-1, is as follows: SQTIHQWPATLVQPVGSPLSLECTVEGTSNPNLYWYRQAAGRGLQLLFYSVGIGQISSEVPQNLSASRPQDRQFILSSKKLLLSDSGFYLCAWSVLRRAKGAVGMNTEAFFGQGTRLTVV.

The chain is built from TRBV30 and TRBJ1-4; D is possibly TRBD1 (6 bases). Germline V gene sequence: CDR1 GTSNPN, CDR2 SVGIG (reference sequence). V lost 4 bases and J 8 bases, leaving 23 bases between the germline ends. The CDR3 spans 16 residues. The CDR3 bases are TGTGCCTGGAATCAGGGGAACCAGGGGTTGCGGGAAAAACTGTTTTTT. Translation gives CAWNQGNQGLREKLFF. Looking up the rest from reference TRBV30 and TRBJ1-4 gives the full variable domain: SQTIHQWPATLVQPVGSPLSLECTVEGTSNPNLYWYRQAAGRGLQLLFYSVGIGQISSEVPQNLSASRPQDRQFILSSKKLLLSDSGFYLCAWNQGNQGLREKLFFGSGTQLSVL.

The chain has TRBV18 and TRBJ1-6, with TRBD1 matching over 7 bases. V shed 3 bases, J shed 2 bases, and the junction held 7 bases outside the gene matches. The germline gives CDR1 KGHSH, CDR2 LQKENI. CDR3 size: 17 residues. CDR3 bases: TGTGCCAGCTCACCTTTCGCCGGACAGGCCTATAATTCACCCCTCCACTTT. Encoded protein: CASSPFAGQAYNSPLHF.

The genes are TRBV5-4 and TRBJ2-1; TRBD2 agrees at 9 bases. This CDR3 region has 16 residues. Per germline, CDR1 SGHNT and CDR2 YYREEE (reference sequence). V lost 3 bases and J lost 6; bases outside the gene matches: 10. As DNA, the CDR3 is TGTGCCAGCAGCTCCCCACGACTAGCGGATGGCAATGAGCAGTTCTTC. Translated, it gives CASSSPRLADGNEQFF.

This clone was counted only a few times. The chain carries TRBV6-1 and TRBJ1-3; D might be TRBD1 (5 bases). The CDR3 spans 16 residues. Germline values: CDR1 MNHNS, CDR2 SASEGT. The germline V and J ends were trimmed by 0 bases and 4 bases, with 13 bases remaining between them. The CDR3 spells CASSEAPGTLGNTIYF. In DNA form, the CDR3 reads TGTGCCAGCAGTGAAGCGCCCGGGACTCTGGGAAACACCATATATTTT.

The chain employs TRBV7-8 and TRBJ2-7; 8 nucleotides match TRBD2. There are 17 residues in the CDR3. V lost 0 bases, J lost 1 base, and 8 bases stayed unmatched. CDR1 is SGHVS, CDR2 FQNEAQ, per germline. The CDR3 here is CASSLARRIAGSYEQYF. The CDR3 coding sequence is TGTGCCAGCAGCTTAGCGAGGAGAATAGCGGGATCCTACGAGCAGTACTTC. Combining the CDR3 with reference TRBV7-8 and TRBJ2-7 gives the whole variable domain GAGVSQSPRYKVAKRGQDVALRCDPISGHVSLFWYQQALGQGPEFLTYFQNEAQLDKSGLPSDRFFAERPEGSVSTLKIQRTQQEDSAVYLCASSLARRIAGSYEQYFGPGTRLTVT.

In DNA form, the CDR3 reads TGTGCCAGCAGTTACTCCGGGACAGCATACGAGCAGTACTTC. Protein: CASSYSGTAYEQYF. V usage is TRBV6-6 and J usage is TRBJ2-7; 7 nucleotides align to TRBD1. The CDR3 covers 14 residues. The germline V gene encodes CDR1 MNHNY and CDR2 SVGAGI (reference sequence). The J segment lost 4 bases and the V segment lost 0 bases, leaving 3 bases of the junction unmatched.

A remark on this clone: Distinct nucleotide sequences in the sample also encode this CDR3. The chain joins TRBV3-1 (or the pseudogene TRBV3-2) to TRBJ1-4, with D perhaps matching TRBD1 (6 bases). The ends were cut back, 2 bases at V and 2 bases at J, with 6 bases in the middle. The CDR3 has 14 residues. From germline, CDR1 is LGHDT and CDR2 YNNKEL (reference sequence). The CDR3 region is CASSQRGTNEKLFF. CDR3 nucleotide sequence: TGTGCCAGCAGCCAAAGGGGGACTAATGAAAAACTGTTTTTT.

This clone was recorded a few times. The chain couples TRBV10-3 to TRBJ2-7; D may be TRBD1 (5 bases). The germline CDR1 and CDR2 sequences are ENHRY and SYGVKD. Trimming shortened V by 1 base and J by 2 bases, and 9 bases separated the two germline ends. CDR3 length: 14 amino acids. For the CDR3, the DNA is TGTGCCATCAGTGAGTTTCAGGGCCCCTACGAGCAGTACTTC. Its protein product is CAISEFQGPYEQYF.

The gene calls are TRBV5-1 and TRBJ1-3; D gene uncertain. Germline loops: CDR1 SGHRS, CDR2 YFSETQ. The CDR3 extends over 17 amino acids. Trimming took 0 bases from V and 0 from J, leaving 13 bases between them. The CDR3 coding sequence is TGCGCCAGCAGCTTGGTAGCGACAACAAACTCTGGAAACACCATATATTTT. Protein: CASSLVATTNSGNTIYF.

The chain links TRBV27 to TRBJ2-7, with 8 bases fitting TRBD1. Trimming cost V 5 bases and J 2 bases; bases outside gene matches: 11. Germline V gene sequence: CDR1 MNHEY, CDR2 SMNVEV (reference sequence). The CDR3 loop spans 16 amino acids. The CDR3, as DNA: TGTGCCAGCAGTAGTCAGGGGGCGCATCTTCCCTACGAGCAGTACTTC. Its translation: CASSSQGAHLPYEQYF.

The table lists this clone with a few counts. V usage is TRBV29-1 and J usage is TRBJ1-1; the D gene is possibly TRBD1 (6 bases). Trimming took off 5 bases at V and 1 base at J, with 11 bases between the two ends. Germline CDR1 and CDR2: SQVTM and ANQGSEA. The CDR3 spans 13 residues. The CDR3 coding sequence is TGCAGCGTTAGGACAGCCTCGAACACTGAAGCTTTCTTT. As protein: CSVRTASNTEAFF.

The chain carries TRBV20-1 and TRBJ2-3, with 7 positions matching TRBD2. Germline V CDR1 and CDR2: DFQATT, SNEGSKA (reference sequence). The J segment lost 8 bases and the V segment lost 6 bases, leaving 5 bases of the junction unmatched. The CDR3 is made up of 11 amino acids. The CDR3 nucleotides read TGCAGTGCAAAGGGCGGGAGTACGCAGTATTTT. It translates to CSAKGGSTQYF.

This chain uses TRBV7-6 with TRBJ2-3; 8 nucleotides agree with TRBD1. The CDR3 has 14 residues. Germline CDR1 and CDR2: SGHVS and FNYEAQ. After removal of 2 bases from V and 5 bases from J, the junction contained 3 bases not matched to a gene. The CDR3 region has the DNA TGTGCCAGCAGCTTATTCGGACAGGGAGATACGCAGTATTTT. Translating gives CASSLFGQGDTQYF.

In its sample, this clone was seen once. The chain joins TRBV7-9 to TRBJ2-1; D perhaps matches TRBD2 (5 bases). Germline values: CDR1 SEHNR, CDR2 FQNEAQ (reference sequence). This CDR3 region has 14 residues. V lost 3 bases to trimming and J lost 4 bases, with 10 bases between them. CDR3 protein: CASSFLGNYNEQFF. The CDR3 DNA reads TGTGCCAGCAGCTTCCTCGGGAATTACAATGAGCAGTTCTTC. Together with reference TRBV7-9 and TRBJ2-1, the CDR3 gives the full variable domain: DTGVSQNPRHKITKRGQNVTFRCDPISEHNRLYWYRQTLGQGPEFLTYFQNEAQLEKSRLLSDRFSAERPKGSFSTLEIQRTEQGDSAMYLCASSFLGNYNEQFFGPGTRLTVL.

The chain links TRBV18 to TRBJ2-1; 9 nucleotides match TRBD2. Germline CDR1 reads KGHSH; CDR2 reads LQKENI. The V and J ends lost 6 bases and 8 bases, in that order; junction bases with no gene match: 20. CDR3 length equals 18 residues. The CDR3: CASSRGSLGLAGPDEQFF. CDR3 sequence (DNA): TGTGCCAGCTCGCGCGGGTCCCTGGGACTAGCCGGGCCGGATGAGCAGTTCTTC.

A word on this clone: This may come from a read error, since a much larger clone is one base off. This sequence joins TRBV7-9 and TRBJ1-1; 9 nucleotides align to TRBD1. Germline CDR1 reads SEHNR; CDR2 reads FQNEAQ (reference sequence). The junction had 2 bases not matched to a gene; V was cut back by 5 bases and J by 1 base. The CDR3 extends over 14 amino acids. The CDR3 spells CASSAQGANTEAFF. The CDR3 region has the DNA TGTGCCAGCAGCGCACAGGGGGCGAACACTGAAGCTTTCTTT.

This clone appeared a single time. Written as DNA, the CDR3 is TGCAGCGTAGGGACAGGGGGCAGGAACACTGAAGCTTTCTTT. It is translated as CSVGTGGRNTEAFF. This sequence joins TRBV29-1 and TRBJ1-1; 12 nucleotides agree with TRBD1. CDR3 length: 14 amino acids. Trimming cost V 6 bases and J 1 base; bases outside gene matches: 3. Per the germline V gene, CDR1 is SQVTM and CDR2 is ANQGSEA.

The CDR3 DNA is TGTGCCAGCAGCTTCGAACCTACCGGGTCTTATGGCTACACCTTC. Translating it yields CASSFEPTGSYGYTF. The chain couples TRBV7-2 to TRBJ1-2; no definite D call. Trimming cost V 3 bases and J 5 bases, with 16 bases left between them. The CDR3 sequence is 15 residues long. Germline V gene lookup returns CDR1 SGHTA and CDR2 FQGNSA.

The chain joins TRBV10-3 to TRBJ1-2; no reliable D call. The CDR3 covers 11 residues. In germline, CDR1 is ENHRY, CDR2 SYGVKD. The CDR3 region is CALSSYYGYTF. DNA for the CDR3: TGTGCGCTATCAAGCTACTATGGCTACACCTTC.